The sequence of this T cell receptor (beta chain) was determined in a study of blood T cell repertoires in COVID-19. Study-wide background: Samples came from the United States, Italy and Spain, spanning acute and convalescent COVID-19.

In germline, CDR1 is LGHDT, CDR2 YNNKEL (reference sequence). Trimming shortened V by 0 bases and J by 3 bases, and 9 bases separated the two germline ends. CDR3 length: 14 residues. As processed by the authors: Using reference gene primer amplification, nucleated cell counts were estimated. The assay was immunoSEQ multiplex PCR, and TCRdb's table has in-frame clones only and misses some. Clone size and V and J calls were adopted from that table, with D and trimming inferred from the DNA. The repertoire has about 180,000 clones, approximately 80% of them found once; the top ten carry 1.5% to 1.9%. The rearrangement joins TRBV3-1 (or the pseudogene TRBV3-2) to TRBJ2-7, with D perhaps TRBD2 (5 bases). This receptor was identified in a human donor in a cohort sampled during active COVID-19. The sample consisted of peripheral blood. The DNA of the CDR3 is TGTGCCAGCAGCCAAGAGAGTCGGGGCTACGAGCAGTACTTC. Translated, it gives CASSQESRGYEQYF.